This passage covers 15 T cell receptor beta chains from one sample sequenced in a study of spatial heterogeneity in lung cancer. The study's findings and limits: For expanded intratumoral alpha and beta TCRs, counts tracked tumor mutation counts.

TCRdb ran MiXCR on the 5' RACE reads and lists one entry per CDR3 protein. The sample carries under 20,000 distinct CDR3 sequences, around 5.5% recorded once. Their antigen targets remain unknown. Time point meaning: sample taken at primary tumor resection. The starting material was lung tumor tissue, obtained at surgery. The origin of the receptors is a female donor with early-stage non-small cell lung cancer.

This clonotype was detected many times. Because the library targeted alpha chains, this beta chain is an off-target read whose size means little. CDR3 residues: CASVKGTMNTEAFF. CDR3 DNA sequence: TGTGCCAGCGTTAAAGGGACCATGAACACTGAAGCTTTCTTT. The genes are TRBV27 and TRBJ1-1; possible D gene TRBD1, 5 bases. Per germline, CDR1 MNHEY and CDR2 SMNVEV (reference sequence). This CDR3 region has 14 residues. V shed 8 bases and J shed 0 bases, with 13 bases lying between them.

As for this clonotype: This beta chain came through as a stray read in a library set up for alpha chains, and its size says little. This chain connects TRBV11-1 to TRBJ1-5, with D perhaps matching TRBD1 (6 bases). CDR1 is SGHAT, CDR2 FQDESV, per germline (reference sequence). The CDR3 sequence is 14 residues long. The V end lost 3 bases, the J end lost 8 bases, and 14 bases lay between the germline ends. The chain's CDR3 is CASSFFRGVEPQHF. The CDR3 bases are TGTGCCAGCAGCTTCTTCAGGGGTGTGGAGCCCCAGCATTTT.

This clonotype was seen at least ten times. This beta chain is a stray read from a library made for alpha chains; its abundance is not meaningful. The rearrangement links TRBV27 to TRBJ1-1; no clear D. Germline CDR1 MNHEY, CDR2 SMNVEV (reference sequence). V lost 3 bases, J lost 2 bases, and 7 bases lay in between. The length of the CDR3 is 13 residues. The CDR3 region is CASSLTRNTEAFF. In DNA, the CDR3 is TGTGCCAGCAGTTTGACCCGAAACACTGAAGCTTTCTTT.

This clonotype was recorded a few times. Little can be read into the size of this beta chain, an off-target read in a library designed for alpha chains. V gene TRBV5-1 combines with J gene TRBJ2-5; 16 bases match TRBD2. This CDR3 is 18 amino acids long. The V segment lost 2 bases and the J segment 5 bases; nucleotides outside the gene matches: 9. Germline CDR1 is SGHRS and CDR2 is YFSETQ. CDR3 sequence reads: CASSFGGLAGGRAETQYF. The CDR3 DNA reads TGCGCCAGCAGCTTTGGGGGACTAGCGGGAGGGCGCGCGGAGACCCAGTACTTC.

This clonotype occurred many times. Within a library made for alpha chains, this beta chain is off target, and its count is uninformative. The rearrangement uses TRBV6-5 and TRBJ2-5; 8 bases line up with TRBD1. CDR3 length: 14 residues. The germline V gene has CDR1 MNHEY and CDR2 SVGAGI. The V and J ends lost 4 bases and 5 bases, in that order; junction bases with no gene match: 6. The CDR3 loop is CASSSTDRAETQYF. DNA of the CDR3: TGTGCCAGCAGTTCAACGGACAGGGCGGAGACCCAGTACTTC.

This clonotype qualifies as medium-sized. A junction boundary mismatches the germline segment, possibly from a read error. A library made for alpha chains picked up this beta chain off target, so its size means little. The CDR3 spells CAGRRASHNEQFF. The CDR3, as DNA: TGTGCCGGCAGGCGGGCTAGCCACAATGAGCAGTTCTTC. The V call is TRBV28, the J call TRBJ2-1, with D perhaps matching TRBD2 (5 bases). The CDR3 consists of 13 residues. Germline V gene data show CDR1 as MDHEN and CDR2 as SYDVKM.

This clonotype was detected many times. Since it is a stray read in a library aimed at alpha chains, this beta chain has a size that is not meaningful. The genes are TRBV28 and TRBJ2-3, with TRBD2 matching 7 bases. J gave up 6 bases and V 8 bases, and 8 bases lay outside the gene matches. Germline V lookup: CDR1 MDHEN, CDR2 SYDVKM. The CDR3 has 13 residues. This CDR3 reads CASGLAGADTQYF. CDR3 sequence (DNA): TGTGCCAGCGGGCTGGCGGGAGCGGATACGCAGTATTTT.

This clonotype was seen ten or more times. The library was prepared for alpha chains; this beta chain is a stray read, so its frequency means little. The rearrangement joins TRBV6-1 to TRBJ1-1; D gene ambiguous. CDR3 length: 15 residues. V was clipped by 2 bases and J by 5 bases, with 15 bases between them. Per germline, CDR1 MNHNS and CDR2 SASEGT. CDR3 coding DNA: TGTGCCAGCAGTGAAATCTTAGGAGGTACGACTGAAGCTTTCTTT. Translated: CASSEILGGTTEAFF.

This clonotype was observed many times. This beta chain is a stray read from a library made for alpha chains; its abundance is not meaningful. The gene calls are TRBV6-6 and TRBJ1-1; weak D call: TRBD1 (5 bases). V was clipped by 7 bases and J by 4 bases, with 19 bases between them. The V gene's germline CDR1 is MNHNY and CDR2 SVGAGI (reference sequence). The CDR3 runs to 15 residues. The CDR3, as DNA: TGTGCCAGCACCCAGACGAGGGGTGAGGGCACTGAAGCTTTCTTT. Translated: CASTQTRGEGTEAFF.

In its sample, this clonotype was seen many times. Found in a library prepared for alpha chains, this beta chain is an off-target read, and its abundance has little meaning. This chain links TRBV7-9 with TRBJ1-1; D call uncertain. V lost 4 bases, J lost 10 bases, and 10 bases lay in between. The CDR3 covers 11 residues. CDR1 and CDR2 from the germline V gene are SEHNR and FQNEAQ (reference sequence). CDR3 sequence reads: CASSSGARAFF. CDR3 nucleotides: TGTGCCAGCAGCTCCGGCGCCCGAGCTTTCTTT.

This clonotype was seen a handful of times. As an off-target read in a library built for alpha chains, this beta chain has a frequency of little significance. This chain connects TRBV5-6 to TRBJ2-5, with a possible D match to TRBD1 (5 bases). V lost 4 bases to trimming and J lost 1 base, with 11 bases between them. The CDR3 consists of 14 residues. Germline-derived CDR1 and CDR2 are SGHDT and YYEEEE. CDR3 nucleotides: TGTGCCAGCAGCCGACACAGGATCCAAGAGACCCAGTACTTC. The encoded protein is CASSRHRIQETQYF.

This clonotype has ten or more counts. This beta chain lies outside the target of a library built for alpha chains; its clone size means little. The rearrangement uses TRBV5-5 and TRBJ2-6; 10 bases match TRBD1. V was pared by 2 bases and J by 4 bases, with 6 bases of the junction left unmatched. Germline lookup yields CDR1 SGHKS and CDR2 YYEKEE (reference sequence). The CDR3 is 17 amino acids. CDR3 DNA sequence: TGTGCCAGCAGCTTCTGGGACAGGGGATCCGGGGCCAACGTCCTGACTTTC. Its translation: CASSFWDRGSGANVLTF.

This clonotype appeared many times. This beta chain turned up in a library designed for alpha chains; as an off-target read, its abundance says little. V is TRBV28 and J is TRBJ1-2; 9 bases align to TRBD1. The CDR3 spans 15 residues. V shed 4 bases and J 4 bases; nucleotides not matched to a gene: 7. Germline CDR1 is MDHEN and CDR2 is SYDVKM. CDR3 sequence (DNA): TGTGCCAGCAGTTCGGGACAGGGTGCTTCCTATGGCTACACCTTC. Encoded protein: CASSSGQGASYGYTF.

As regards this clonotype: Because this beta chain is a stray read in a library intended to capture alpha chains, its abundance should not be given much weight. The chain couples TRBV28 to TRBJ1-5, with D maybe TRBD1 (6 bases). From germline, CDR1 is MDHEN and CDR2 SYDVKM. Trimming stripped 7 bases from V and 3 bases from J, with 28 bases between. The CDR3 is 19 residues long. The CDR3 is CASILSRGAGQPFNQPQHF. CDR3 nucleotide sequence: TGTGCCAGCATCCTCTCTCGGGGCGCTGGACAGCCGTTCAATCAGCCCCAGCATTTT. The variable domain in full, completed from reference TRBV28 and TRBJ1-5, reads DVKVTQSSRYLVKRTGEKVFLECVQDMDHENMFWYRQDPGLGLRLIYFSYDVKMKEKGDIPEGYSVSREKKERFSLILESASTNQTSMYLCASILSRGAGQPFNQPQHFGDGTRLSIL.

This clonotype was seen at least ten times. This beta chain came through as a stray read in a library set up for alpha chains, and its size says little. V usage is TRBV20-1 and J usage is TRBJ2-5, with TRBD2 matching 12 bases. This CDR3 has 16 amino acids. The J segment lost 1 base and the V segment lost 4 bases, leaving 7 bases of the junction unmatched. Germline values: CDR1 DFQATT, CDR2 SNEGSKA (reference sequence). The CDR3, as DNA: TGCAGTGCTACATCGACTAGCGGGAGTCCCCAAGAGACCCAGTACTTC. Its translation is CSATSTSGSPQETQYF.